The text below deals with one TCR beta chain. What it binds is not known. The sample comes from a study of T cell responses to AZD1222 COVID-19 vaccine. Clones were read by immunoSEQ multiplex PCR, and TCRdb kept only the in-frame ones, dropping some. The sample yields 150,000 to 190,000 clones, approximately 91% seen once. Germline assignment: CDR1 MNHEY and CDR2 SMNVEV (reference sequence). Trimming removed 5 bases at V and 5 bases at J, with 3 bases between. The CDR3 length is 11 residues. General study points: At baseline, seropositivity was found in only a handful of AZD1222 recipients. White British people made up most donors, females outnumbered males, and clonal diversity was possibly underestimated. CD4 TCRs linked to vaccination spanned spike, dominating at 160-218 and 743-854.

Specimen: peripheral blood, collected after recovery from COVID-19. This sequence originates from an adult who had recovered from COVID-19. The chain links TRBV27 to TRBJ2-2; D is undetermined. The CDR3 DNA reads TGTGCCAGCAGTAGAACCGGGGAGCTGTTTTTT. As protein: CASSRTGELFF.